The sequence of this T cell receptor (beta chain) was determined in a study of PD-1 blockade in mismatch repair-deficient tumors. At the level of the study: All were previously treated, progressing patients with 12 mismatch repair-deficient cancer types.

After removal of 3 bases from V and 4 bases from J, the junction contained 3 bases not matched to a gene. The CDR3 runs to 15 residues. Germline values: CDR1 SGDLS, CDR2 YYNGEE. Every patient had mismatch repair deficiency by PCR or immunohistochemistry. TCR sequencing covered a few patients who responded to pembrolizumab. Remarks on this clone: The antigen remains unidentified.

Libraries were prepared by immunoSEQ multiplex PCR; TCRdb keeps only in-frame clonotypes and omits some of them. Among fewer than 100,000 clones listed, roughly 80% were seen once. Points from the study as a whole: Rapid post-treatment expansion, then contraction, generally preceding radiologic response, marked tumor-resident clones.

This clonotype was sampled from an adult with mismatch repair-deficient cancer. The sample here was peripheral blood, taken 12 weeks after starting pembrolizumab. The chain combines TRBV9 with TRBJ2-1, with 11 bases aligning to TRBD2. In nucleotides, the CDR3 is TGTGCCAGCAGCGGGGGACTAGCGGAATACAATGAGCAGTTCTTC. It specifies CASSGGLAEYNEQFF.